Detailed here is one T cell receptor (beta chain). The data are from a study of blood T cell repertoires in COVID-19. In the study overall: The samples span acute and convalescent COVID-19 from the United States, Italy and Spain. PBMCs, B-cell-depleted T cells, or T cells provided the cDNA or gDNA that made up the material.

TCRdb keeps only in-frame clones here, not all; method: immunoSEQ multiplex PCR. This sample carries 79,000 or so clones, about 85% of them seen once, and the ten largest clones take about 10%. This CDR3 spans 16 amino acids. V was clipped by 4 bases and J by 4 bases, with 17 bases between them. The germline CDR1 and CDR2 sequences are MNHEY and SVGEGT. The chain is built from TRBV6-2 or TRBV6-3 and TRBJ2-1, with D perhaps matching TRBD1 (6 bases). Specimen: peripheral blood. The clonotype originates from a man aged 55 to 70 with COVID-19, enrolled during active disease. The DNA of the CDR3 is TGTGCCAGCAGTTCCTGGACCCAGGGGCTATACAATGAGCAGTTCTTC. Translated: CASSSWTQGLYNEQFF.